A selection of T cell receptor beta chains follows, all from one sample in a study of beta chain features in type 1 diabetes. Assay: immunoSEQ multiplex PCR; the TCRdb copy retains only in-frame clones and omits some. The sample includes 93,000 or so clones, 25% to 35% seen only once; the top ten take more than 0.45%. The sequenced sample was central memory CD4+ T cells from blood. Receptors were obtained from a woman under 30 with type 1 diabetes. CDR3s include the opening cysteine and the closing phenylalanine or tryptophan. A D gene is named only where the DNA matches it firmly. Part of the rows lack a size; the others show once, few, many or a class for expanded clones.

clone size: NA; V gene: TRBV28; J gene: TRBJ2-1; D gene: TRBD2; CDR3 protein: CASSLVGTNLGKEQFF; CDR3 DNA: TGTGCCAGCAGTTTAGTCGGGACTAATCTCGGGAAGGAGCAGTTCTTC
clone size: NA; V gene: TRBV6-6; J gene: TRBJ1-1; D gene: NA; CDR3 protein: CASSTPRGRDTEAFF; CDR3 DNA: TGTGCCAGCAGCACCCCCCGGGGGAGAGACACTGAAGCTTTCTTT
clone size: few; V gene: TRBV28; J gene: TRBJ2-3; D gene: NA; CDR3 protein: CASSFHSQHDTQYF; CDR3 DNA: TGTGCCAGCAGTTTTCATTCTCAACACGATACGCAGTATTTT
clone size: NA; V gene: TRBV6-6; J gene: TRBJ1-5; D gene: TRBD1; CDR3 protein: CASSGTENQPQHF; CDR3 DNA: TGTGCCAGCAGTGGGACAGAAAATCAGCCCCAGCATTTT
clone size: NA; V gene: TRBV7-2; J gene: TRBJ2-1; D gene: TRBD1; CDR3 protein: CASSLETGRDEQFF; CDR3 DNA: TGTGCCAGCAGCTTAGAGACAGGGCGCGATGAGCAGTTCTTC
clone size: NA; V gene: TRBV14; J gene: TRBJ2-7; D gene: TRBD2; CDR3 protein: CASSQARGGKTFSYEQYF; CDR3 DNA: TGTGCCAGCAGCCAAGCCCGGGGAGGGAAGACCTTCTCCTACGAGCAGTACTTC
clone size: NA; V gene: TRBV25-1; J gene: TRBJ2-1; D gene: NA; CDR3 protein: CASSEILTEQFF; CDR3 DNA: TGTGCCAGCAGTGAAATACTTACCGAGCAGTTCTTC
clone size: NA; V gene: TRBV27; J gene: TRBJ2-3; D gene: TRBD2; CDR3 protein: CASSPGTNRVTDTQYF; CDR3 DNA: TGTGCCAGCAGTCCCGGGACTAATCGAGTAACAGATACGCAGTATTTT
clone size: NA; V gene: TRBV11-2; J gene: TRBJ2-1; D gene: TRBD2; CDR3 protein: CASSRFAGGSSYNEQFF; CDR3 DNA: TGTGCCAGCAGCCGCTTCGCGGGAGGTAGCTCCTACAATGAGCAGTTCTTC
clone size: NA; V gene: TRBV2; J gene: TRBJ2-1; D gene: TRBD2; CDR3 protein: CASSVGSGRGSYNEQFF; CDR3 DNA: TGTGCCAGCAGTGTGGGTAGCGGGAGGGGTTCCTACAATGAGCAGTTCTTC
clone size: NA; V gene: TRBV7-2; J gene: TRBJ1-1; D gene: NA; CDR3 protein: CASSRQEKYTEAFF; CDR3 DNA: TGTGCCAGCAGCAGACAGGAGAAATACACTGAAGCTTTCTTT
clone size: NA; V gene: TRBV7-2; J gene: TRBJ2-5; D gene: TRBD2; CDR3 protein: CASSLPAGGETQYF; CDR3 DNA: TGTGCCAGCAGCTTACCAGCGGGAGGAGAGACCCAGTACTTC
clone size: NA; V gene: TRBV4-3; J gene: TRBJ2-3; D gene: NA; CDR3 protein: CASSQGLGDTQYF; CDR3 DNA: TGCGCCAGCAGCCAAGGACTAGGTGATACGCAGTATTTT